This record looks at one TCR beta chain sequence and its context. The data belong to a study of blood T cell repertoires in COVID-19. The V gene's germline CDR1 is MRHNA and CDR2 SNTAGT. This CDR3 comprises 15 residues. V was pared by 2 bases and J by 8 bases, with 9 bases of the junction left unmatched. Everyone who took part was roughly 18 to 90 years old, and they came from over 20 US areas. TCRdb's table, derived via immunoSEQ multiplex PCR, lists solely in-frame clones and lacks some. Of 200,000 to 300,000 clones in the sample, approximately 90% were seen once. The clonotype was recovered from a man aged 35 to 55 who had recovered from COVID-19. The sequenced material came from PBMCs or T cells enriched from blood (not recorded which). The J gene is TRBJ2-1, the V gene TRBV6-4, with 7 positions matching TRBD2. The CDR3, as DNA: TGTGCCAGCAGTGACACGGCGGGAGATATCGATGAGCAGTTCTTC. Its protein is CASSDTAGDIDEQFF.